This entry is about one T cell receptor (beta chain). As handled by the study authors: Estimated nucleated cell counts came from reference gene primer amplification. The protocol was immunoSEQ multiplex PCR, while the TCRdb copy is restricted to in-frame clones and leaves out a portion. Clonal size and the V and J genes are those of that table, whereas D and trimming came from the DNA. Of about 19,000 clones detected, 70% to 90% appear once; the ten largest clones hold less than 20%. The data were taken from a study of blood T cell repertoires in COVID-19. Study background: Samples came from the United States, Italy and Spain, spanning acute and convalescent COVID-19.

This CDR3 comprises 15 residues. CDR1 and CDR2 (germline): SGHDT, YYEEEE. After removal of 1 base from V and 8 bases from J, the junction contained 4 bases not matched to a gene. Sequencing was performed on peripheral blood. This chain links TRBV5-6 with TRBJ2-1, with TRBD2 identical over 12 bases. The receptor was isolated from a man between 70 and 80 years old with acute or convalescent COVID-19. CDR3 nucleotide sequence: TGTGCCAGCAGCTTGTCTAGCGGGAGGGGGTATGAGCAGTTCTTC. Amino acid sequence: CASSLSSGRGYEQFF.